Below, one TCR beta chain is given with its context. Its antigen is still unknown. Method: immunoSEQ multiplex PCR; TCRdb's copy keeps in-frame clones and lacks some. The repertoire includes approximately 1.5 million clones, 95% to 99% of them detected once, and approximately 0.44% sits in the top ten. This specimen belongs to a study of shared clonotypes between healthy human individuals. Broader study findings: Clonotypes shared by all four donors outscored non-shared clonotypes in generation probability. There were few donors, and this limited the genetic and exposure-history diversity represented.

Adults of Caucasian background living in Nashville, Tennessee made up all donors. The source of this sequence is a man in his thirties or forties in good health. Specimen: naive CD4+ T cells sorted from blood. Subset meaning: CD45RA+ positively selected.

CDR3 DNA: TGTGCCAGCAGCTTATTCTCTGGGGCCAACGTCCTGACTTTC. It codes for CASSLFSGANVLTF. This chain uses TRBV7-3 with TRBJ2-6; D unresolved. The V gene lost 2 bases and the J gene lost 0 bases, with 2 bases spanning the gap. Germline values: CDR1 SGHTA, CDR2 FQGTGA. CDR3 length equals 14 residues.